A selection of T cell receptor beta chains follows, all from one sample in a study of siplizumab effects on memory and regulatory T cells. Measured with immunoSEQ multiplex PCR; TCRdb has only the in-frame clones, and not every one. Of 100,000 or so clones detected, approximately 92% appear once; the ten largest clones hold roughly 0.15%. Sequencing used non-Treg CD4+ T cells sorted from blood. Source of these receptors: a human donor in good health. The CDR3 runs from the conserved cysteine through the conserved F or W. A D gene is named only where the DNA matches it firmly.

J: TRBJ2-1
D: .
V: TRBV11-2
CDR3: CASSLDGAISYNEQFF
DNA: TGTGCCAGCAGCTTAGACGGGGCCATCTCCTACAATGAGCAGTTCTTC

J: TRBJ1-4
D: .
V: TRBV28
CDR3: CASSYRAGEEKLFF
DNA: TGTGCCAGCAGTTACAGGGCCGGGGAGGAAAAACTGTTTTTT

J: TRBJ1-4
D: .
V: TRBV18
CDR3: CASSPVSGTNEKLFF
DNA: TGTGCCAGCTCACCAGTTTCGGGAACTAATGAAAAACTGTTTTTT

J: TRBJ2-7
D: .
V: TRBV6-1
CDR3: CASSGMTASSYEQYF
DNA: TGTGCCAGCAGTGGAATGACGGCCAGCTCCTACGAGCAGTACTTC

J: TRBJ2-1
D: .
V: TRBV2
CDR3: CASSQDSGSYNEQFF
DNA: TGTGCCAGCAGTCAAGACTCCGGGTCCTACAATGAGCAGTTCTTC

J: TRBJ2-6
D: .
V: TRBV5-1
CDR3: CASSLRAAGANVLTF
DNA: TGCGCCAGCAGCCTACGAGCGGCTGGGGCCAACGTCCTGACTTTC

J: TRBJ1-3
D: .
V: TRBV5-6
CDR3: CASSLAVGQLSGNTIYF
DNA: TGTGCCAGCAGCTTGGCCGTGGGGCAGCTCTCTGGAAACACCATATATTTT

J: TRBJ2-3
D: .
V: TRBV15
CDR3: CATSTALATDTQYF
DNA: TGTGCCACCAGCACTGCCCTAGCCACAGATACGCAGTATTTT

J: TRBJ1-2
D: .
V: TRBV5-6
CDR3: CASSLQGIIYGYTF
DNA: TGTGCCAGCAGCTTGCAGGGTATCATCTATGGCTACACCTTC

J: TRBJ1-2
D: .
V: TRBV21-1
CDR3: CASSKQGNDGYTF
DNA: TGTGCCAGCAGCAAGCAGGGGAATGATGGCTACACCTTC

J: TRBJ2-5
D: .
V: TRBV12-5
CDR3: CASALPKGGQETQYF
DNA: TGTGCTAGTGCCTTACCCAAGGGGGGCCAAGAGACCCAGTACTTC

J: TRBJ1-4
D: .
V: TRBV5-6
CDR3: CASSYSARGDEKLFF
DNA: TGTGCCAGCAGCTATTCGGCCAGAGGGGATGAAAAACTGTTTTTT

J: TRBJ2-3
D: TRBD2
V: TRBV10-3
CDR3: CAIRTGGPSTDTQYF
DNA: TGTGCCATCAGAACGGGGGGGCCTAGCACAGATACGCAGTATTTT

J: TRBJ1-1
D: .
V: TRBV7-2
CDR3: CASSQGGGMNTEAFF
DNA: TGTGCCAGCAGCCAAGGTGGGGGTATGAACACTGAAGCTTTCTTT

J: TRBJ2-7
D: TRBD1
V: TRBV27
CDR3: CASRQGFYEQYF
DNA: TGTGCCAGCAGACAGGGGTTCTACGAGCAGTACTTC

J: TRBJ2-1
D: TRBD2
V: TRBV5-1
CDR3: CASSSASGGVNEQFF
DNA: TGCGCCAGCAGCTCGGCTAGCGGGGGGGTCAATGAGCAGTTCTTC

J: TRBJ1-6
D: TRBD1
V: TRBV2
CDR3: CASRATGAYNSPLHF
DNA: TGTGCCAGCAGGGCGACAGGGGCCTATAATTCACCCCTCCACTTT